Listed below are T cell receptor beta chains from one sample, sequenced in a study of Graves' ophthalmopathy and Graves' hyperthyroidism. One entry per CDR3 protein results from TCRdb running MiXCR on the multiplex PCR reads. Of roughly 610,000 distinct CDR3 sequences in the sample, 22% were seen once. The sample taken for sequencing was peripheral blood. The receptors were gathered from a woman under 30 with stable Graves' hyperthyroidism. Some clones in this sample may be carry-over from other donors' samples. The CDR3 runs from the conserved cysteine through the conserved F or W. D genes are given only for firm matches. Only some rows state a clone size, as once, few, many or a class for expanded clones.

.	TRBV18	.	TRBJ1-1	CASSPPMTSPGRAFF	TGTGCCAGCTCACCGCCCATGACCTCACCCGGTAGAGCTTTCTTT
many	TRBV9	.	TRBJ1-2	CANTTSSGVYGYTF	TGTGCCAACACCACATCGTCCGGGGTCTATGGCTACACCTTC
many	TRBV19	TRBD1	TRBJ2-2	CASRDRGPGTGELFF	TGTGCCAGTAGGGACAGGGGGCCCGGCACCGGGGAGCTGTTTTTT
few	TRBV6-1	TRBD1	TRBJ1-2	CASRKTGEGGYTF	TGTGCCAGCAGAAAGACAGGGGAAGGTGGCTACACCTTC
.	TRBV20-1	.	TRBJ2-5	CSAREGRRETQYF	TGCAGTGCGAGAGAGGGGAGGAGAGAGACCCAGTACTTC
.	TRBV4-2	.	TRBJ2-2	CASSQAGPGELFF	TGTGCCAGCAGCCAAGCCGGACCCGGGGAGCTGTTTTTT
few	TRBV30	.	TRBJ2-7	CAWSGLGRSIYEQYF	TGTGCCTGGAGTGGGCTGGGGCGTAGCATCTACGAGCAGTACTTC
.	TRBV11-2	.	TRBJ2-5	CASSSRPGLIGTQYF	TGTGCCAGCAGCTCCAGGCCTGGACTCATCGGGACCCAGTACTTC
many	TRBV29-1	TRBD1	TRBJ1-5	CSVATGGMDQPQHF	TGCAGCGTTGCTACAGGGGGAATGGATCAGCCCCAGCATTTT
many	TRBV20-1	.	TRBJ2-7	CSARDRSTPYEQYF	TGCAGTGCTAGAGATCGGTCCACCCCCTACGAGCAGTACTTC
many	TRBV9	.	TRBJ2-7	CASSVVPHSYEQYF	TGTGCCAGCAGCGTAGTTCCACACTCTTACGAGCAGTACTTC
many	TRBV20-1	.	TRBJ1-1	CSAREIFGFPTSTTEAFF	TGCAGTGCTAGAGAAATATTTGGCTTCCCAACCTCAACCACTGAAGCTTTCTTT
.	TRBV11-2	TRBD1	TRBJ1-2	CASRRGPYGYTF	TGTGCCAGCAGGAGGGGGCCTTATGGCTACACCTTC
many	TRBV2	.	TRBJ2-2	CASRTTPGPTGELFF	TGTGCCAGCAGGACAACACCCGGGCCCACCGGGGAGCTGTTTTTT
many	TRBV6-5	.	TRBJ2-7	CASIRVSYEQYF	TGTGCCAGCATCAGGGTTTCCTACGAGCAGTACTTC
many	TRBV25-1	TRBD1	TRBJ1-1	CASSITGEHTEAFF	TGTGCCAGCAGTATAACAGGGGAACACACTGAAGCTTTCTTT
.	TRBV20-1	.	TRBJ1-6	CSARGGPSPLHF	TGCAGTGCTAGGGGCGGGCCATCACCCCTCCACTTT
many	TRBV20-1	.	TRBJ1-2	CSARQEGGSYGYTF	TGCAGTGCTAGACAGGAGGGTGGTAGCTATGGCTACACCTTC
many	TRBV15	.	TRBJ2-7	CATSSRDRYEQYF	TGTGCCACCAGTTCCCGGGACCGCTACGAGCAGTACTTC